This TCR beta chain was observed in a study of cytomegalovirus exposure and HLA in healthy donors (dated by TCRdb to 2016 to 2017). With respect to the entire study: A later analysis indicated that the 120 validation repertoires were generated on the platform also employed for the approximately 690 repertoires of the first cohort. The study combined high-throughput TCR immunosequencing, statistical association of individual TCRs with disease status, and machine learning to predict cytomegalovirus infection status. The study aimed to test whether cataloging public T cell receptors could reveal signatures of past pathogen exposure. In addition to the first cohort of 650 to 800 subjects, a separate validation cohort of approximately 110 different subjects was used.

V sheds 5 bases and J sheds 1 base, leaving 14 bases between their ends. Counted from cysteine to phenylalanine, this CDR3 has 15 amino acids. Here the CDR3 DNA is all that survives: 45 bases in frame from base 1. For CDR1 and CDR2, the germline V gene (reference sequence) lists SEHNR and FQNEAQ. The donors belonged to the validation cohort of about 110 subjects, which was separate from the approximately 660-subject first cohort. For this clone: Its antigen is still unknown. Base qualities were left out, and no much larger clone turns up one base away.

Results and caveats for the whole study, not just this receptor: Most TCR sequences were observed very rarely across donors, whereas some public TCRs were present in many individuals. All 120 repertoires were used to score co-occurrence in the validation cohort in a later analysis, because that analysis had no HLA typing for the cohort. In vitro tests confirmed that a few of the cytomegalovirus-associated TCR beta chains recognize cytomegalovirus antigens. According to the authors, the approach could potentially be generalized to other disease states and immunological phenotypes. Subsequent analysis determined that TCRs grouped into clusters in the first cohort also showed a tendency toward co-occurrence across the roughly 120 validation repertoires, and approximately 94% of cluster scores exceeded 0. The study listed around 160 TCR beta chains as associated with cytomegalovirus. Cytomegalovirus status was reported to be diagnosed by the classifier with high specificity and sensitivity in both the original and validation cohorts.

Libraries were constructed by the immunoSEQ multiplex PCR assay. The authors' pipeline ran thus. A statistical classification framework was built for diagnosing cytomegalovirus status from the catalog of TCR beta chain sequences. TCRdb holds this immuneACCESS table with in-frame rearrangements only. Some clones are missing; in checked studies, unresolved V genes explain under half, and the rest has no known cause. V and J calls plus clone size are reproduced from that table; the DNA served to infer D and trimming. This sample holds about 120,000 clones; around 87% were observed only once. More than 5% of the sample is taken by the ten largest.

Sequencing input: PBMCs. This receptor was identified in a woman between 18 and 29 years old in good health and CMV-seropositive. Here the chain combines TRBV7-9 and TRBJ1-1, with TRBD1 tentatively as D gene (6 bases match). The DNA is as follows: TGTGCCAGCAGCCGAGCGGGACAAGCGAACACTGAAGCTTTCTTT. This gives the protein CASSRAGQANTEAFF.